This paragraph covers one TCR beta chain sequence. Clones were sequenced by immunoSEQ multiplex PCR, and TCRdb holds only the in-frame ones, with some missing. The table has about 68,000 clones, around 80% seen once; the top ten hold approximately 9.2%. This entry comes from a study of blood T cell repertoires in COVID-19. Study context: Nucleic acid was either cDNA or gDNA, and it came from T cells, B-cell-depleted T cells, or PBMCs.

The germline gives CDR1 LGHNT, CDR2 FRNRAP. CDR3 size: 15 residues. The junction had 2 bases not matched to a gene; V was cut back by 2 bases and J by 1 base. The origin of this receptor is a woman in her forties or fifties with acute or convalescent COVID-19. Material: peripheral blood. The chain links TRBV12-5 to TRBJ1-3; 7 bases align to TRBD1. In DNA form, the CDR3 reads TGTGCTAGTGGTTTGAACAGGGGTTCTGGAAACACCATATATTTT. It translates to CASGLNRGSGNTIYF.